Sequencing of this TCR beta chain was carried out in a study of OX40 agonist ivuxolimab in advanced cancers. At the level of the study: In this trial design, patients received ivuxolimab intravenously at 0.01 to 10 mg/kg every 2 weeks. Three patients responded partially, comprising one with hepatocellular carcinoma and two with cutaneous melanoma. The study's findings and limits: Antigen targets of the expanded peripheral T cells went undetermined. Nonresponders included some who also had low normalized T-cell clonal expansion.

Sequencing was performed with immunoSEQ multiplex PCR; in TCRdb, only in-frame clones are kept and a portion is missing. The repertoire holds 45,000 to 50,000 clones, about 81% seen once, with 7.3% in the top ten. The CDR3 runs 13 residues. Looked up from germline, CDR1 is MNHNY and CDR2 is SVGAGI (reference sequence). The germline V and J ends were trimmed by 6 bases and 4 bases, with 10 bases remaining between them. As concerns this clone: What it recognizes is unknown.

The rearrangement links TRBV6-6 to TRBJ1-3; D possibly corresponds to TRBD1 (6 bases). The clonotype originates from an adult with an advanced solid tumor such as melanoma, head and neck, liver or kidney cancer. The sequencing used CD4+ or CD8+ T cells sorted from blood, collected in a trial of the OX40 agonist ivuxolimab. This CDR3 reads CASSTGRGNTIYF. The DNA for the CDR3 is TGTGCCAGCAGCACAGGGAGAGGAAACACCATATATTTT.